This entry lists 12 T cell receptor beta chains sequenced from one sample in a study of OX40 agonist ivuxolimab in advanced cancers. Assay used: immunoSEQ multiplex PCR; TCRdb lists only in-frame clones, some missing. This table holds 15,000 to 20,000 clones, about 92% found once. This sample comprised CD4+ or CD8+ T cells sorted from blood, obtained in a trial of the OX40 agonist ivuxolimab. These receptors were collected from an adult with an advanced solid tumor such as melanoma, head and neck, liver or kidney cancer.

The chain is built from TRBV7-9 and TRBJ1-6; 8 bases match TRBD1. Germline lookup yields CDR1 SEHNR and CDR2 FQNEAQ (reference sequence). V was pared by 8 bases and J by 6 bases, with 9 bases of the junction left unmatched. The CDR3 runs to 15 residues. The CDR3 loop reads CASGPDRETNSPLHF. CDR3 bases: TGTGCCAGCGGACCGGACAGGGAAACTAATTCACCCCTCCACTTT.

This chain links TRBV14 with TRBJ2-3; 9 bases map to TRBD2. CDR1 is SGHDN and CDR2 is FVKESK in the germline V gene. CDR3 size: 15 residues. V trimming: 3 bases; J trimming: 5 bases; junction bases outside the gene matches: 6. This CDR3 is CASSHRRGGLDTQYF. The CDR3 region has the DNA TGTGCCAGCAGCCACCGGCGGGGGGGCTTAGATACGCAGTATTTT.

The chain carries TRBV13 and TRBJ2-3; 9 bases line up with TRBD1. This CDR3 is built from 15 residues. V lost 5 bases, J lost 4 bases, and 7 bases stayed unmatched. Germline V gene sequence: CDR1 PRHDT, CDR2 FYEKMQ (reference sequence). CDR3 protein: CASSPPGQGSDTQYF. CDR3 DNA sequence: TGTGCCAGCAGCCCCCCGGGACAGGGATCAGATACGCAGTATTTT.

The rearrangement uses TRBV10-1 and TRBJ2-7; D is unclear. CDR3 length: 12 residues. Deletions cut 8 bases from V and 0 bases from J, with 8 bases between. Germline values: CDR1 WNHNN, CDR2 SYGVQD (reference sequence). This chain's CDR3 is CASGDNSYEQYF. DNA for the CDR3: TGCGCCAGCGGAGACAACTCCTACGAGCAGTACTTC.

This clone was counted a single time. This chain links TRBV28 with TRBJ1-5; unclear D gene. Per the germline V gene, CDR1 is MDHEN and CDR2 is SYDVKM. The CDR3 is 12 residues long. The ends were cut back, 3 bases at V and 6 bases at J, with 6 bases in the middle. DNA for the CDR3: TGTGCCAGCAGTTTTTTGGGTCAGCCCCAGCATTTT. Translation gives CASSFLGQPQHF.

The CDR3 spells CASSVGVSYEQYF. The DNA of the CDR3 is TGTGCCAGCAGCGTAGGGGTTTCCTACGAGCAGTACTTC. The V and J genes are TRBV7-6 and TRBJ2-7; tentative D call: TRBD1 (5 bases). Trimming took off 5 bases at V and 1 base at J, with 9 bases between the two ends. Germline V lookup: CDR1 SGHVS, CDR2 FNYEAQ. This CDR3 contains 13 residues.

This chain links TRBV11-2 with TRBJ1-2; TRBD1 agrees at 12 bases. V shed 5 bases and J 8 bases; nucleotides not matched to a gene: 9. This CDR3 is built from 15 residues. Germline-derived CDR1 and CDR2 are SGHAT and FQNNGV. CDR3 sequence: CASSAGDRGQGGYTF. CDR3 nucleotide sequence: TGTGCCAGCAGCGCCGGGGACAGGGGGCAGGGAGGCTACACCTTC.

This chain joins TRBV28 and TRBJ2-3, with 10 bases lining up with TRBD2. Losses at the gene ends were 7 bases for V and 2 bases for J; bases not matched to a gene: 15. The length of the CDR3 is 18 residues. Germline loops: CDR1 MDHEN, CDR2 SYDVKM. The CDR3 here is CASTLPGLATSFTDTQYF. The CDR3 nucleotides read TGTGCCAGCACCTTACCGGGACTAGCGACGTCTTTCACAGATACGCAGTATTTT.

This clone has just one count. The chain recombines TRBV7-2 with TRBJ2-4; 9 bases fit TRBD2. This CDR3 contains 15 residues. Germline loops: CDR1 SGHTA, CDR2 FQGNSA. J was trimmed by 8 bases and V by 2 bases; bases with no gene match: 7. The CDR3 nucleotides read TGTGCCAGCAGCTTATTAGGCGGGGGGGCTGACATTCAGTACTTC. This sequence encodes CASSLLGGGADIQYF.

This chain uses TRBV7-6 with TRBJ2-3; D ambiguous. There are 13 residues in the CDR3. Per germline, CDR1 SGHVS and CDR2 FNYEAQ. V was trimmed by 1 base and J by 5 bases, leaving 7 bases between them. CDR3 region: CASSLDGKDTQYF. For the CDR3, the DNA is TGTGCCAGCAGCTTAGATGGAAAAGATACGCAGTATTTT.

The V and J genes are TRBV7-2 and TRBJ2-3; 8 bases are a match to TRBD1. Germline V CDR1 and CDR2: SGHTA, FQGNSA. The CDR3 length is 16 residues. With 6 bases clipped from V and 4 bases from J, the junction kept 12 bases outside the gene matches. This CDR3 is CASSPVAAGGPDTQYF. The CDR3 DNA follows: TGTGCCAGCAGTCCCGTGGCGGCAGGGGGCCCAGATACGCAGTATTTT.

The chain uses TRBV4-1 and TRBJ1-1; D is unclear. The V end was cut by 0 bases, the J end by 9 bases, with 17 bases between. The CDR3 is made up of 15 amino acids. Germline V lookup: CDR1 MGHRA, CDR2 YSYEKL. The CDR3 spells CASSQEAPSDLKAFF. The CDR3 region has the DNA TGCGCCAGCAGCCAAGAGGCCCCGAGCGACTTAAAAGCTTTCTTT.